This T cell receptor (beta chain) appears in the sequencing data of a study of blood T cells in healthy people across ages. A second PCR of roughly 7 to 11 cycles used a sample-barcoded 5' primer and a J-beta primer mix. A tag from a template-switch adaptor with 12 random nucleotides marked each cDNA molecule. TCRdb called the 5' RACE reads again in MiXCR, with one record for every CDR3 protein. The sample holds around 1,000,000 distinct CDR3 sequences, about 23% seen once. CDR3 size: 13 residues. Trimming at V came to 8 bases and at J to 9 bases, leaving 12 bases not matched to a gene. The V gene's germline CDR1 is SQVTM and CDR2 ANQGSEA. These data were also reused for a study on T cells of mothers and their children.

Material: blood. This chain links TRBV29-1 with TRBJ2-3, with 9 positions matching TRBD1. The origin of this receptor is a girl aged 2 to 9 in good health. Here the CDR3 DNA reads TGCAGCTTCAGGGACAGGGTGGGATTAACGCAGTATTTT. Translation gives CSFRDRVGLTQYF.